A few counts support the clone carrying this T cell receptor beta chain. Its target is not known. These data are taken from a study of response to subunit inactivated influenza vaccine. TCRdb processed the RT-PCR reads anew with MiXCR; each CDR3 protein has one entry. The table has approximately 530,000 distinct CDR3 sequences, approximately 7.3% seen once. General observations from the study: It was suggested by the authors that few new T cells are recruited by each seasonal influenza vaccination.

Sequences were derived from PBMCs from blood, sampled about 24 months after vaccination. The source of this sequence is a man aged 45-69 years who received an inactivated influenza vaccine.

The CDR3 sequence: CASSLKVTDNEQFF. The CDR3 bases are TGTGCCAGCAGTTTGAAGGTTACCGACAATGAGCAGTTCTTC. The genes are TRBV12-3 or TRBV12-4 and TRBJ2-1; D remains unclear. V gave up 3 bases and J gave up 5 bases, with 11 bases separating them. This CDR3 region has 14 residues.